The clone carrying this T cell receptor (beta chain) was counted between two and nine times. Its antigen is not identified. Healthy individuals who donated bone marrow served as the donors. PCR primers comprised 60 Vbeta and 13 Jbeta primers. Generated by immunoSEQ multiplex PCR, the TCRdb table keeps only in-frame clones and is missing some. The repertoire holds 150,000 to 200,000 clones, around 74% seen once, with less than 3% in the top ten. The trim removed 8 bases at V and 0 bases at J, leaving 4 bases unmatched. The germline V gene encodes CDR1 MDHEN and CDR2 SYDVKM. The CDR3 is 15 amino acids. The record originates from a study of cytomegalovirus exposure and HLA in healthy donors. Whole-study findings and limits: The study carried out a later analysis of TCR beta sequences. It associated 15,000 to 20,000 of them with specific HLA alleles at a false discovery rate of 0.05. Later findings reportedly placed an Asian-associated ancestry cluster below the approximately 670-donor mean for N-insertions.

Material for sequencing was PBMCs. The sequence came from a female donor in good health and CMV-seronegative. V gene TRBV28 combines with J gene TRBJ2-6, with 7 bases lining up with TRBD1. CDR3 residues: CASGTDFSGANVLTF. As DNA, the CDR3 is TGTGCCAGCGGGACAGATTTCTCTGGGGCCAACGTCCTGACTTTC.